Following are 17 T cell receptor beta chains from one sample sequenced in a study of blood T cell repertoires in COVID-19 (dated by TCRdb to the early 2020s). The protocol used for the library was the immunoSEQ multiplex PCR assay. Held by TCRdb, this immuneACCESS table contains in-frame sequences only and omits some clones. Under half of the omission traces to an unresolved V gene where checked; the cause of the rest is unknown. The sample includes about 250,000 clones, with roughly 80% observed a single time. Jointly, the top ten make up 8.9% of the sample. What was sequenced was peripheral blood. Every receptor here comes from a man of 80 years or more with acute or convalescent COVID-19.

The gene calls are TRBV7-9 and TRBJ1-1; a possible D gene is TRBD1 (5 bases). CDR1 is SEHNR and CDR2 is FQNEAQ in the germline V gene (reference sequence). V dropped 0 bases and J dropped 2 bases, with 7 bases sitting between them. The CDR3 is made up of 14 amino acids. The CDR3 DNA follows: TGTGCCAGCAGCTTAGCAGGGACTAACACTGAAGCTTTCTTT. Translating gives CASSLAGTNTEAFF. Full variable domain (missing parts from reference TRBV7-9 and TRBJ1-1): DTGVSQNPRHKITKRGQNVTFRCDPISEHNRLYWYRQTLGQGPEFLTYFQNEAQLEKSRLLSDRFSAERPKGSFSTLEIQRTEQGDSAMYLCASSLAGTNTEAFFGQGTRLTVV.

In this sample, this clone turned up once. In nucleotides, the CDR3 is TGTGCCTGGAGTCGGGAGGGGAGACAGCCCCAGCATTTT. It translates to CAWSREGRQPQHF. J is TRBJ1-5 and V is TRBV30; possibly TRBD1 for D (5 bases). The V gene lost 2 bases and the J gene lost 7 bases, with 12 bases spanning the gap. CDR3 size: 13 residues. In germline, CDR1 is GTSNPN, CDR2 SVGIG (reference sequence).

The V call is TRBV24-1, the J call TRBJ2-2, with 14 bases fitting TRBD2. The length of the CDR3 is 20 residues. V trimming: 4 bases; J trimming: 5 bases; junction bases outside the gene matches: 14. Germline V gene data show CDR1 as KGHDR and CDR2 as SFDVKD. The CDR3 sequence is CATSDVTPGTSGGRTGELFF. CDR3 coding DNA: TGTGCCACCAGTGACGTGACCCCCGGGACTAGCGGGGGTAGGACCGGGGAGCTGTTTTTT.

The genes are TRBV28 and TRBJ2-4, with 9 nucleotides matching TRBD2. Germline V lookup: CDR1 MDHEN, CDR2 SYDVKM. V gave up 4 bases and J gave up 0 bases; unmatched junction bases: 13. The CDR3 is 19 residues long. The CDR3 DNA reads TGTGCCAGCAGTTCCCCTGGGAGCGGGGGGATAATAGCCAAAAACATTCAGTACTTC. It translates to CASSSPGSGGIIAKNIQYF.

The genes are TRBV5-1 and TRBJ2-7; D may be TRBD1 (6 bases). Germline V gives CDR1 SGHRS, CDR2 YFSETQ. Trimming cost V 4 bases and J 4 bases, with 15 bases left between them. There are 14 residues in the CDR3. The chain's CDR3 is CASSTKGGAYEQYF. CDR3 nucleotide sequence: TGCGCCAGCAGCACGAAAGGGGGTGCATACGAGCAGTACTTC.

For the CDR3, the DNA is TGTGCCAGCAGCGTAGCTACGGGTTTCGAGACCCAGTACTTC. Protein product: CASSVATGFETQYF. V and J are TRBV9 and TRBJ2-5, with D unresolved. Germline loops: CDR1 SGDLS, CDR2 YYNGEE. This CDR3 has 14 amino acids. V was clipped by 0 bases and J by 5 bases, with 11 bases between them.

This sequence joins TRBV2 and TRBJ2-3; TRBD2 might be the D (5 bases). The germline V gene has CDR1 SNHLY and CDR2 FYNNEI. The CDR3 totals 13 residues. Trimming took off 8 bases at V and 1 base at J, with 10 bases between the two ends. The CDR3 sequence: CASLGMRTDTQYF. In DNA, the CDR3 is TGTGCCAGCCTCGGGATGCGCACAGATACGCAGTATTTT.

J is TRBJ1-2 and V is TRBV6-7; possible D gene TRBD1, 6 bases. TRBV6-7 is reported as an ORF; its role is uncertain. This CDR3 is built from 18 residues. V lost 0 bases, J lost 8 bases, and 25 bases lay in between. The CDR3 spells CASSYSIRCGQGPGGYTF. The CDR3 coding sequence is TGTGCCAGCAGTTACTCGATCCGGTGCGGCCAGGGGCCGGGGGGCTACACCTTC.

The chain couples TRBV12-2 to TRBJ2-3; the table's TRBD1 call for D was not verified on the DNA. TRBV12-2 is designated a pseudogene. The CDR3 runs to 17 residues. In DNA, the CDR3 is TGTGCAAGTCGCCCTCGGTGTCGACTTACAGGGTGCGATACGCAGTATTTT. Translation gives CASRPRCRLTGCDTQYF.

The chain recombines TRBV5-4 with TRBJ2-3; TRBD2 matches at 15 bases. The V gene end was trimmed by 3 bases and the J gene end by 7 bases; junction bases not matched to a gene: 9. CDR1 and CDR2 from the germline V gene are SGHNT and YYREEE (reference sequence). The CDR3 length is 17 residues. DNA of the CDR3: TGTGCCAGCAGCTCAGGACTAGCGGGAGGGGGGATGAATACGCAGTATTTT. Protein sequence: CASSSGLAGGGMNTQYF.

The chain links TRBV3-1 (or the pseudogene TRBV3-2) to TRBJ2-2; a possible D gene is TRBD1 (5 bases). V was clipped by 10 bases and J by 7 bases, with 19 bases between them. The CDR3 runs to 14 residues. Germline-derived CDR1 and CDR2 are LGHDT and YNNKEL (reference sequence). The CDR3 loop is CATRAGRFSGELFF. Written as DNA, the CDR3 is TGTGCCACCAGGGCAGGGCGTTTCAGCGGGGAGCTGTTTTTT.

There are a few counts of this clone. V and J are TRBV12-3 or TRBV12-4 and TRBJ1-1, with TRBD1 as a possible D gene (5 bases). V dropped 3 bases and J dropped 5 bases, with 10 bases sitting between them. This CDR3 has 13 residues. In DNA, the CDR3 is TGTGCCAGCAGTTTCCCAGGGAAGACTGAAGCTTTCTTT. Residues: CASSFPGKTEAFF.

The genes are TRBV5-1 and TRBJ1-1, with D unresolved. V was clipped by 0 bases and J by 0 bases, with 9 bases between them. The CDR3 runs to 15 residues. Germline V gene lookup returns CDR1 SGHRS and CDR2 YFSETQ. The CDR3 region is CASSLGGSLNTEAFF. Written as DNA, the CDR3 is TGCGCCAGCAGCTTGGGAGGGTCTTTGAACACTGAAGCTTTCTTT.

The V call is TRBV7-2, the J call TRBJ1-2; TRBD1 might be the D (5 bases). This CDR3 has 13 residues. Germline CDR1 and CDR2: SGHTA and FQGNSA. V shed 2 bases and J shed 5 bases, with 9 bases lying between them. DNA for the CDR3: TGTGCCAGCAGCTTATATCAGGGATATGGCTACACCTTC. This translates into CASSLYQGYGYTF.

Here the CDR3 reads CAIGGYGEQFF. DNA for the CDR3: TGTGCCATCGGGGGGTATGGTGAGCAGTTCTTC. The V gene is TRBV10-3, the J gene TRBJ2-1, with D possibly TRBD2 on 6 matching bases. Germline V gene sequence: CDR1 ENHRY, CDR2 SYGVKD. The V gene lost 8 bases and the J gene lost 9 bases, with 11 bases spanning the gap. The CDR3 is made up of 11 amino acids.

V usage is TRBV24-1 and J usage is TRBJ1-2, with 7 positions matching TRBD1. Germline CDR1 is KGHDR and CDR2 is SFDVKD. CDR3 length: 14 amino acids. With V trimmed by 9 bases and J by 8 bases, 14 bases remained unmatched. CDR3: CATGGTVRAGGYTF. In DNA, the CDR3 is TGTGCCACCGGAGGGACAGTGAGGGCGGGCGGCTACACCTTC.

The gene calls are TRBV5-1 and TRBJ2-5; a possible D gene is TRBD1 (5 bases). The CDR3 is 14 residues long. CDR1 is SGHRS, CDR2 YFSETQ, per germline. Trimming cost V 4 bases and J 2 bases, with 12 bases left between them. In DNA form, the CDR3 reads TGCGCCAGCAGCCCGACAGCTATTCAAGAGACCCAGTACTTC. Amino acid sequence: CASSPTAIQETQYF.